The rows below give T cell receptor beta chains drawn from one sample of a study of cytomegalovirus exposure and HLA in healthy donors. Sequenced by immunoSEQ multiplex PCR; TCRdb stores in-frame clones only, minus some. The sample holds 150,000 to 200,000 clones; 80% are singletons and the top ten take approximately 1.8%. Sequencing used PBMCs. These receptor sequences come from a human donor in good health. Both conserved end residues are part of each CDR3. Fields, in order: clone size, J gene, D gene, V gene, CDR3 DNA, CDR3 protein. A D gene is named only where the DNA matches it firmly. The size field is filled for only some rows; it gives once, few, many or a size class.

>-|TRBJ2-3|TRBD2|TRBV12-5
TGTGCTAGTGGCGGGGGGGGTTTTAGCACAGATACGCAGTATTTT
CASGGGGFSTDTQYF
>-|TRBJ1-2|-|TRBV13
TGTGCCAGCAGCCTTGGACAGTTTGGCTACACCTTC
CASSLGQFGYTF
>-|TRBJ1-1|TRBD1|TRBV7-6
TGTGCCAGCAGCTCTGGGGACAGGGGACTTATGAACACTGAAGCTTTCTTT
CASSSGDRGLMNTEAFF
>-|TRBJ2-2|-|TRBV2
TGTGCCAGCAGCGGGGGATGGGGCACCGGGGAGCTGTTTTTT
CASSGGWGTGELFF
>-|TRBJ2-1|-|TRBV6-5
TGTGCCAGCAGTTACTCCTGGCAAACCTACAATGAGCAGTTCTTC
CASSYSWQTYNEQFF
>-|TRBJ1-5|TRBD1|TRBV5-8
TGTGCCAGCAGCCTGATACGGACAGGGTTAAGAAATCAGCCCCAGCATTTT
CASSLIRTGLRNQPQHF
>-|TRBJ2-7|TRBD2|TRBV10-2
TGCGCCAGCAGTGATGCTAGCGGGGGCTACGAGCAGTACTTC
CASSDASGGYEQYF
>-|TRBJ2-2|TRBD2|TRBV9
TGTGCCAGCAGCGTAGGGGGGGGCACCGGGGAGCTGTTTTTT
CASSVGGGTGELFF
>-|TRBJ2-3|-|TRBV13
TGTGCCAGCAGCGCCGCCGGAGATACGCAGTATTTT
CASSAAGDTQYF
>-|TRBJ2-1|TRBD1|TRBV5-6
TGTGCCAGCAGCAGACCCGGGACAGGGGACTCCAATGAGCAGTTCTTC
CASSRPGTGDSNEQFF
>few|TRBJ1-5|-|TRBV4-3
TGCGCCAGCAGCTTACAGAAGAATCAGCCCCAGCATTTT
CASSLQKNQPQHF
>once|TRBJ1-1|TRBD1|TRBV7-9
TGTGCCAGCAGCGGCCCGGGACAGATGAACGCTGAAGCTTTCTTT
CASSGPGQMNAEAFF
>-|TRBJ2-3|TRBD2|TRBV2
TGTGCCAGCAGTGATGGGACTAGCCTCGCAGATACGCAGTATTTT
CASSDGTSLADTQYF